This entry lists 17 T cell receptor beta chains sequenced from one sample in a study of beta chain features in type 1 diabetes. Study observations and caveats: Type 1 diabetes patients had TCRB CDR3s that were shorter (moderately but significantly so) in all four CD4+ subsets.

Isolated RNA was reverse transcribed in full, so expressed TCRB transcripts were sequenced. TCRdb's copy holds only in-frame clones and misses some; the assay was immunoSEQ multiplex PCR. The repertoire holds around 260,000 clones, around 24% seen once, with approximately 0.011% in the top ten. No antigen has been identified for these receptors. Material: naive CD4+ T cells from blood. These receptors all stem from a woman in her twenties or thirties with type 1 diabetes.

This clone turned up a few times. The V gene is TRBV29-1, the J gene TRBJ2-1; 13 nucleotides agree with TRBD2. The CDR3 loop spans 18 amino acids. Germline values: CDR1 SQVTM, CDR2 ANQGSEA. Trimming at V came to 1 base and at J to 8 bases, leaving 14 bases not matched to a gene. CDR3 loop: CSVEGTSGRERFPDEQFF. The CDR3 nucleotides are TGCAGCGTTGAAGGGACTAGCGGGAGAGAGAGGTTCCCGGATGAGCAGTTCTTC.

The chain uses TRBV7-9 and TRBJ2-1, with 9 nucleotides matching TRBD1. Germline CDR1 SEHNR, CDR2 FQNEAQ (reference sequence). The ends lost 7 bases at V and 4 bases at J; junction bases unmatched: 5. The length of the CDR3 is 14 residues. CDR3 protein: CASNLGQGYNEQFF. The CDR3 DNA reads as TGTGCCAGCAACTTGGGACAGGGATACAATGAGCAGTTCTTC.

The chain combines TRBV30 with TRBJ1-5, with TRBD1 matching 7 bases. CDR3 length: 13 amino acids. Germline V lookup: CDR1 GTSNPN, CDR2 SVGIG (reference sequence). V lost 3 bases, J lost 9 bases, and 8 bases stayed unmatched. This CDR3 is CAWRMTGSGPQHF. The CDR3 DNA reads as TGTGCCTGGAGGATGACAGGGTCGGGGCCCCAGCATTTT.

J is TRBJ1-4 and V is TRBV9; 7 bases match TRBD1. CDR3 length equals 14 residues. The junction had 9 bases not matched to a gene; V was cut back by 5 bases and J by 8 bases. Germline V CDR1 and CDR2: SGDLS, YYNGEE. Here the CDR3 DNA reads TGTGCCAGCAGTGAAGGGGGCTTGGACGAAAAACTGTTTTTT. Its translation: CASSEGGLDEKLFF.

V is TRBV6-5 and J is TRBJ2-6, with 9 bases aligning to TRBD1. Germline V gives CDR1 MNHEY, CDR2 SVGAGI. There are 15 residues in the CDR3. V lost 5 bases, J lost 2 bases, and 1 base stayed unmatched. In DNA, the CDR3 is TGTGCCAGCAGTAGGGACAGGGCTGGGGCCAACGTCCTGACTTTC. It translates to CASSRDRAGANVLTF.

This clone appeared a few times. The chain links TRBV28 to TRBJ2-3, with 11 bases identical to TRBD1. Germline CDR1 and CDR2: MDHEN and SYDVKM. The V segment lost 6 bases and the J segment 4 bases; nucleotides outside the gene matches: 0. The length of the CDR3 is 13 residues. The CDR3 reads CASRGQGADTQYF. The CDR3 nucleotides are TGTGCCAGCAGGGGACAGGGGGCAGATACGCAGTATTTT.

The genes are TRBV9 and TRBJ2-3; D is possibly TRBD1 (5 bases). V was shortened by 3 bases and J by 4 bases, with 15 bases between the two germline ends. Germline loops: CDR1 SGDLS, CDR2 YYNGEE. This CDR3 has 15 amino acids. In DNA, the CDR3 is TGTGCCAGCAGCGCCTGGGGCTTTTCCTCAGATACGCAGTATTTT. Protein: CASSAWGFSSDTQYF.

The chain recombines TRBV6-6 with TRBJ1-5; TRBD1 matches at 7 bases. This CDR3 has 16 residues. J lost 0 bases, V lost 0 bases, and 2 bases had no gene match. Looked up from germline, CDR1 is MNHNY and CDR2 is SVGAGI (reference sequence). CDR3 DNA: TGTGCCAGCAGTTACTCCGACAGGGCTAGCAATCAGCCCCAGCATTTT. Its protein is CASSYSDRASNQPQHF.

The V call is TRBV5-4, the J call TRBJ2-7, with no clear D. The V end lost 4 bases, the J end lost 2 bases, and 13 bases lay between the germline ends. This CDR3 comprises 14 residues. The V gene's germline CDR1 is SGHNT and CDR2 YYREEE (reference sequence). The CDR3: CASSPAQRAYEQYF. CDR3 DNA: TGTGCCAGCAGCCCTGCCCAGCGTGCCTACGAGCAGTACTTC.

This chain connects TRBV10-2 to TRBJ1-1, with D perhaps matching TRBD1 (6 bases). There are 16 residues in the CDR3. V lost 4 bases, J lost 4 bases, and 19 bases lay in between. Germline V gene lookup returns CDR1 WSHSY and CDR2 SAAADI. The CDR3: CASSGGYRVRGTEAFF. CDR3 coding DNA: TGCGCCAGCAGTGGGGGGTACAGGGTGAGGGGCACTGAAGCTTTCTTT.

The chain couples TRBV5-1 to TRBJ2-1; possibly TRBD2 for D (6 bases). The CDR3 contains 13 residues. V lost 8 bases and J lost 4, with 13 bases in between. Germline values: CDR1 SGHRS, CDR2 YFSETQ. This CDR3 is CASAELAYNEQFF. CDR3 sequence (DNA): TGCGCCAGTGCTGAACTAGCTTACAATGAGCAGTTCTTC.

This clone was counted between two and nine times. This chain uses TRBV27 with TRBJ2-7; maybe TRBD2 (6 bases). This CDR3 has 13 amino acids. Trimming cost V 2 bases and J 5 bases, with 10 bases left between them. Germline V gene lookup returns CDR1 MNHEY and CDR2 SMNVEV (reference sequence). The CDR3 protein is CASSLREIHEQYF. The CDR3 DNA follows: TGTGCCAGCAGTTTACGGGAGATCCACGAGCAGTACTTC.

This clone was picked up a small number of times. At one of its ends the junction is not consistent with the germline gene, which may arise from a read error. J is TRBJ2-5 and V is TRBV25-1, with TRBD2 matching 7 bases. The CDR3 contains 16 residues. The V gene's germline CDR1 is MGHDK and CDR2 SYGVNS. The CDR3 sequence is CASSEFSGKPREAQYF. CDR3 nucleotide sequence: TGTGCCAGCAGTGAATTCAGCGGGAAACCAAGAGAGGCCCAGTACTTC.

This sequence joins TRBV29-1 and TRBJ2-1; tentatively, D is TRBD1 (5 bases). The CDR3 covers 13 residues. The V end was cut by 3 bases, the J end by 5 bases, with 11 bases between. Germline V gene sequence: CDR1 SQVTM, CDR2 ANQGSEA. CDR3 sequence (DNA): TGCAGCGTTGAGGGGCCACAGAACAATGAGCAGTTCTTC. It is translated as CSVEGPQNNEQFF.

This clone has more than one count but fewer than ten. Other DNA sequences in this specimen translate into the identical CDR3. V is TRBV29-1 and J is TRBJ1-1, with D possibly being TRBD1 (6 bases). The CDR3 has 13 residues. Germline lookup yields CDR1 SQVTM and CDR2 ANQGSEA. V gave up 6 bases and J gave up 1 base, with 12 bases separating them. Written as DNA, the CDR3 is TGCAGCGTCGAGCGGGACACGAACACTGAAGCTTTCTTT. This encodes CSVERDTNTEAFF.

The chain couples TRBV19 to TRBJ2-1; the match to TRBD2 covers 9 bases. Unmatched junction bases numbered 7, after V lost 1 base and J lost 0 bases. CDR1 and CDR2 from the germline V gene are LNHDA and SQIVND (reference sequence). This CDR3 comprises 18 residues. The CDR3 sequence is CASSIGGLALSSYNEQFF. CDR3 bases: TGTGCCAGTAGTATAGGGGGACTAGCCCTTAGCTCCTACAATGAGCAGTTCTTC. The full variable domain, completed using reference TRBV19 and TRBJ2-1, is DGGITQSPKYLFRKEGQNVTLSCEQNLNHDAMYWYRQDPGQGLRLIYYSQIVNDFQKGDIAEGYSVSREKKESFPLTVTSAQKNPTAFYLCASSIGGLALSSYNEQFFGPGTRLTVL.

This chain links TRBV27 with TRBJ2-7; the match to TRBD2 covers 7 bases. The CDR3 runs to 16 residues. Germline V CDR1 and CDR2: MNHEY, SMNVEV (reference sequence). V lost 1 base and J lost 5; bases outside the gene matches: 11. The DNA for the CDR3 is TGTGCCAGCAGTTTATTTTGCTTGCGGGAGACCCACGAGCAGTACTTC. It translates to CASSLFCLRETHEQYF.